This TCR beta chain stems from a study of CXCR3-negative and CXCR3-positive naive CD8 T cells. Germline V gives CDR1 MDHEN, CDR2 SYDVKM. CDR3 length: 16 amino acids. Libraries were UMI-labeled 5' RACE TRB cDNA. TCRdb processed the 5' RACE reads again and assigns one entry to each CDR3 protein, with no DNA. Its table records fewer than 60,000 distinct CDR3 sequences. The sequenced material came from memory CD8+ T cells from blood. The TCR sequence derives from a human donor in good health. Some clones in this sample may be carry-over from other donors' samples. V is TRBV28 and J is TRBJ2-7. CDR3 residues: CASSIPHQSVSYEQYF.